A single T cell receptor (beta chain) is shown here with its context. The antigen remains undetermined. Repertoires were generated with immunoSEQ multiplex PCR, while TCRdb's copy carries only in-frame clones and drops some. The sample records 11,000 or so clones, 65% to 90% being singletons. These data belong to a study of tumor-infiltrating lymphocytes in localized non-small cell lung cancer. Findings of the study overall: Different pieces of the same tissue went to different assays, confounding technical variation with intratumor heterogeneity.

Trimming removed 5 bases from V and 11 bases from J, with 6 bases in between. CDR3 length equals 9 residues. Looked up from germline, CDR1 is SEHNR and CDR2 is FQNEAQ (reference sequence). The TCR was taken from a human donor with non-small cell lung cancer. Sequenced material: uninvolved lung tissue not adjacent to the tumor. This chain uses TRBV7-9 with TRBJ1-1, with D uncertain. Here the CDR3 DNA reads TGTGCCAGCAGCCCCCAGGCTTTCTTT. Its protein product is CASSPQAFF. The full variable domain, with the rest looked up from reference TRBV7-9 and TRBJ1-1, is DTGVSQNPRHKITKRGQNVTFRCDPISEHNRLYWYRQTLGQGPEFLTYFQNEAQLEKSRLLSDRFSAERPKGSFSTLEIQRTEQGDSAMYLCASSPQAFFGQGTRLTVV.